The TCR beta chain under discussion was sequenced for a study of shared clonotypes between healthy human individuals. Study-wide background: CD4 naive cells filled three plates per donor, CD4 memory three, CD8 naive two and CD8 memory one. Points from the study as a whole: Donor scarcity curtailed the genetic and exposure-history diversity represented herein.

Clones were sequenced by immunoSEQ multiplex PCR, and TCRdb holds only the in-frame ones, with some missing. Of some 2,500,000 clones listed, around 92% were seen once; the top ten hold around 0.38%. Free of recent acute infections or vaccinations, the donors were healthy HIV-negative adults. Splitting of CD4+ cells produced CD45RA+ naive and CD45RA-negative memory subsets. For this clone: Its antigen is unknown.

This receptor was obtained from a man between 18 and 29 years old in good health. Some clones in this sample may be carry-over from other donors' samples. The sample was naive CD4+ T cells from PBMCs. The sample's subset: CD45RA+ positively selected.

CDR3 protein: CASSNSPGTQETQYF. The CDR3 DNA sequence: TGCGCCAGCAGTAACTCCCCCGGGACCCAAGAGACCCAGTACTTC. V is TRBV5-1 and J is TRBJ2-5, with D perhaps matching TRBD1 or TRBD2 (5 bases each). CDR3 length: 15 amino acids. V was shortened by 5 bases and J by 1 base, with 15 bases between the two germline ends. CDR1 SGHRS and CDR2 YFSETQ come from the germline V gene.